The entry that follows covers one T cell receptor (beta chain) sequence. The target antigen is unknown. This entry is derived from a study of cytomegalovirus exposure and HLA in healthy donors. The study's findings and limits: An analysis done earlier found most TCR beta V segments productive about 87% or about 30% of the time. The listing of fewer than 200 TCR beta chains classed them as cytomegalovirus-associated.

The germline V gene encodes CDR1 MGHRA and CDR2 YSYEKL. This CDR3 spans 18 amino acids. The ends were cut back, 2 bases at V and 3 bases at J, with 22 bases in the middle. 60 Vbeta and 13 Jbeta primers were used in PCR. The table came from immunoSEQ multiplex PCR; TCRdb's copy has only in-frame clones and leaves some out. The sample includes about 130,000 clones, around 85% of them seen just once. This TCR came from a boy aged 5-17 years in good health and CMV-seronegative. Sample: PBMCs. The chain combines TRBV4-1 with TRBJ1-1, with a tentative D call TRBD1 (6 bases). The CDR3, as DNA: TGCGCCAGCAGCCAACCCCCCGGGACACCGGAACCCGACACTGAAGCTTTCTTT. Translated: CASSQPPGTPEPDTEAFF.